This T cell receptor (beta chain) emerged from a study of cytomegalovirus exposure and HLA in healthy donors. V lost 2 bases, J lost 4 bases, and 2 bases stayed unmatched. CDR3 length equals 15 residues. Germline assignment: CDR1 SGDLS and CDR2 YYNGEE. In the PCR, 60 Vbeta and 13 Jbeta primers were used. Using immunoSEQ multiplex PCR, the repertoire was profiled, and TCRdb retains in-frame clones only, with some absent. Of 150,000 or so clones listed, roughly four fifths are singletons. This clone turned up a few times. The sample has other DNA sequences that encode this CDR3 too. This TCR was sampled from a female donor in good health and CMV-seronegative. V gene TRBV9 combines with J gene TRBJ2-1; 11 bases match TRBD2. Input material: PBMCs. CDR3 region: CASSVRLAGYNEQFF. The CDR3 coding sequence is TGTGCCAGCAGCGTCAGACTAGCGGGATACAATGAGCAGTTCTTC. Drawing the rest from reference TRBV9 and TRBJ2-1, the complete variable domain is DSGVTQTPKHLITATGQRVTLRCSPRSGDLSVYWYQQSLDQGLQFLIQYYNGEERAKGNILERFSAQQFPDLHSELNLSSLELGDSALYFCASSVRLAGYNEQFFGPGTRLTVL.